This paragraph covers one T cell receptor beta chain sequence. Germline CDR1 reads MNHNS; CDR2 reads SASEGT. The V gene lost 4 bases and the J gene lost 2 bases, with 11 bases spanning the gap. The CDR3 consists of 15 residues. The entry originates in a study of blood T cell repertoires in COVID-19. Sequenced by immunoSEQ multiplex PCR; TCRdb stores in-frame clones only, minus some. In the table there are more than 200,000 clones, 70% to 85% of which are singletons. Sequences were obtained from peripheral blood. The TCR comes from a man aged 80 or over with acute or convalescent COVID-19. The chain has TRBV6-1 and TRBJ2-2; D ambiguous. CDR3 sequence (DNA): TGTGCCAGCAGTGGCAAGACAACCAACACCGGGGAGCTGTTTTTT. Protein sequence: CASSGKTTNTGELFF.